This T cell receptor (beta chain) is from a study of cytomegalovirus exposure and HLA in healthy donors. Broader study findings: A list of about 180 TCR beta chains associated with cytomegalovirus was given. Presence/absence analyses assumed roughly uniform sequencing depth across donors. The number of N-insertions in an Asian-associated ancestry cluster was reportedly below the approximately 700-donor mean in a later analysis.

At sampling all donors were nominally healthy, likely with unrecorded immune exposures. PCR used 60 Vbeta primers and 13 Jbeta primers. Generated by immunoSEQ multiplex PCR, the TCRdb table keeps only in-frame clones and is missing some. The sample lists roughly 100,000 clones, about two thirds seen once, with 0.6% to 1% in the top ten. This clone was detected only a few times. What it binds is not known. Input material: PBMCs. The source is a boy aged 5-17 years in good health and CMV-seronegative.

CDR3 DNA: TGTGCCTGGAAGACAGGGAACGAGCAGTACTTC. As protein: CAWKTGNEQYF. The rearrangement links TRBV30 to TRBJ2-7, with 7 bases aligning to TRBD1. The germline V gene encodes CDR1 GTSNPN and CDR2 SVGIG (reference sequence). The CDR3 has 11 residues. Trimming removed 4 bases from V and 5 bases from J; junction bases left unmatched: 2.